One and the same sample provided the 27 T cell receptor beta chains below, sequenced in a study of T cells in Graves' hyperthyroidism and ophthalmopathy. Using RNA transcripts as the source, TCR beta CDR3 regions were amplified. The TCR CDR3 was amplified in a first-round RT-PCR using the HTBI primer set. From the multiplex PCR reads, TCRdb called clonotypes with MiXCR, one entry per CDR3 protein. The repertoire consists of approximately 630,000 distinct CDR3 sequences, with about 17% occurring once and the leading ten covering less than 4.5%. Specimen: blood. These receptors were obtained from a woman aged 25 to 39 with Graves' hyperthyroidism.

Ten or more counts support this clonotype. The chain links TRBV30 to TRBJ1-1; TRBD1 aligns across 9 bases. The CDR3 runs 12 residues. V was pared by 4 bases and J by 10 bases, with 7 bases of the junction left unmatched. CDR1 GTSNPN and CDR2 SVGIG come from the germline V gene (reference sequence). The CDR3 reads CAWTIGTGRAFF. For the CDR3, the DNA is TGTGCCTGGACTATCGGGACAGGGCGAGCTTTCTTT.

There are a few counts of this clonotype. The genes are TRBV4-2 and TRBJ2-7, with D unresolved. Germline V gives CDR1 LGHNA, CDR2 YNFKEQ. V gave up 1 base and J gave up 4 bases, with 17 bases separating them. CDR3 length: 16 amino acids. The CDR3 sequence is CASSQVGRTKHYEQYF. The DNA of the CDR3 is TGTGCCAGCAGCCAAGTAGGTCGGACCAAGCATTACGAGCAGTACTTC.

The chain links TRBV4-3 to TRBJ2-4; TRBD1 might be the D (5 bases). Germline V CDR1 and CDR2: LGHNA, YSLEER. The V and J ends lost 5 bases and 2 bases respectively, with 16 bases between them. This CDR3 is built from 16 residues. This chain's CDR3 is CASSYHVGRSKNIQYF. CDR3 DNA sequence: TGCGCCAGCAGCTACCACGTGGGGCGATCCAAAAACATTCAGTACTTC.

The table lists this clonotype with many counts. V gene TRBV7-2 combines with J gene TRBJ1-2, with D perhaps TRBD1 (5 bases). Germline assignment: CDR1 SGHTA and CDR2 FQGNSA. The CDR3 is 14 residues long. Trimming shortened V by 6 bases and J by 0 bases, and 11 bases separated the two germline ends. The CDR3 DNA reads TGTGCCAGCAGGTCGGGGGGAACTAACTATGGCTACACCTTC. It specifies CASRSGGTNYGYTF.

This clonotype showed up many times. The chain is built from TRBV2 and TRBJ2-1, with D hard to call. From germline, CDR1 is SNHLY and CDR2 FYNNEI. Trimming pared 8 bases from V and 7 bases from J, leaving 12 bases between. This CDR3 spans 12 amino acids. CDR3 sequence: CASPRDFNEQFF. The CDR3 region has the DNA TGTGCCAGCCCCCGAGACTTTAATGAGCAGTTCTTC.

This clonotype has ten or more counts. The chain joins TRBV29-1 to TRBJ2-2; D remains ambiguous. This CDR3 spans 12 amino acids. CDR1 and CDR2 (germline): SQVTM, ANQGSEA. V lost 1 base, J lost 3 bases, and 3 bases lay in between. The CDR3 spells CSVEVDTGELFF. CDR3 in DNA: TGCAGCGTTGAAGTTGACACCGGGGAGCTGTTTTTT.

The table lists this clonotype with a few counts. The V gene is TRBV29-1, the J gene TRBJ2-1; tentatively, D is TRBD1 (6 bases). Looked up from germline, CDR1 is SQVTM and CDR2 is ANQGSEA. The CDR3 has 16 residues. Trimming removed 2 bases at V and 1 base at J, with 15 bases between. The CDR3 coding sequence is TGCAGCGTTGAACCCGCAGGGGCGGCTTCCTACAATGAGCAGTTCTTC. This gives the protein CSVEPAGAASYNEQFF.

This clonotype occurred many times. This chain links TRBV6-1 with TRBJ2-1, with 10 bases lining up with TRBD1. V was pared by 5 bases and J by 4 bases, with 2 bases of the junction left unmatched. The CDR3 runs 14 residues. The germline gives CDR1 MNHNS, CDR2 SASEGT. In DNA form, the CDR3 reads TGTGCCAGCAGTAGGGACAGGGGATACAATGAGCAGTTCTTC. Protein product: CASSRDRGYNEQFF.

This clonotype turned up a few times. The chain employs TRBV7-8 and TRBJ1-4, with D possibly being TRBD1 (5 bases). Trimming took 6 bases from V and 5 from J, leaving 16 bases between them. From germline, CDR1 is SGHVS and CDR2 FQNEAQ. The CDR3 runs to 15 residues. CDR3 loop: CASRRTGAPNEKLFF. CDR3 DNA sequence: TGTGCCAGCAGGAGAACAGGAGCTCCGAATGAAAAACTGTTTTTT.

This clonotype has at least ten counts. This chain links TRBV2 with TRBJ2-1; D is undetermined. This CDR3 has 10 residues. Per germline, CDR1 SNHLY and CDR2 FYNNEI. Trimming left V 5 bases short and J 9 bases short, with 5 bases between. CDR3 loop: CASSIVEQFF. Here the CDR3 DNA reads TGTGCCAGCAGTATCGTTGAGCAGTTCTTC.

This clonotype was counted ten times or more. The genes are TRBV19 and TRBJ1-1; 8 bases match TRBD1. Germline-derived CDR1 and CDR2 are LNHDA and SQIVND (reference sequence). J lost 2 bases, V lost 3 bases, and 2 bases had no gene match. CDR3 length equals 14 residues. This CDR3 is CASSMGQVNTEAFF. DNA for the CDR3: TGTGCCAGTAGTATGGGACAGGTAAACACTGAAGCTTTCTTT. The complete variable domain, with remaining parts taken from reference TRBV19 and TRBJ1-1, reads DGGITQSPKYLFRKEGQNVTLSCEQNLNHDAMYWYRQDPGQGLRLIYYSQIVNDFQKGDIAEGYSVSREKKESFPLTVTSAQKNPTAFYLCASSMGQVNTEAFFGQGTRLTVV.

This clonotype was seen repeatedly, ten times or more. The chain is built from TRBV7-2 and TRBJ2-7; unclear D gene. V dropped 2 bases and J dropped 2 bases, with 16 bases sitting between them. This CDR3 comprises 16 residues. Germline lookup yields CDR1 SGHTA and CDR2 FQGNSA. The CDR3 DNA sequence: TGTGCCAGCAGCTTACCTTCGGACGGTCCACCCTACGAGCAGTACTTC. As protein: CASSLPSDGPPYEQYF.

In this sample, this clonotype turned up many times. The chain has TRBV10-3 and TRBJ2-1; 7 nucleotides match TRBD1. This CDR3 is built from 20 residues. Germline CDR1 ENHRY, CDR2 SYGVKD. V was pared by 5 bases and J by 3 bases, with 22 bases of the junction left unmatched. The CDR3 sequence: CAISLPPTGQPGKGYNEQFF. Here the CDR3 DNA reads TGTGCCATCAGTTTACCTCCGACAGGGCAACCTGGGAAGGGCTACAATGAGCAGTTCTTC.

A word on this clonotype: A read error is possible here, since a much larger clone lies one base away. The J gene is TRBJ2-1, the V gene TRBV7-2; 8 bases agree with TRBD2. V lost 4 bases to trimming and J lost 7 bases; unmatched junction nucleotides: 9. Germline V gene sequence: CDR1 SGHTA, CDR2 FQGNSA. The CDR3 has 15 amino acids. The CDR3, as DNA: TGTGCCAGCAGCTCCGTGAACAGCGGGGGTAATGAGCAGTTCTTC. Translated: CASSSVNSGGNEQFF. Full variable domain (remainder filled in from reference TRBV7-2 and TRBJ2-1): GAGVSQSPSNKVTEKGKDVELRCDPISGHTALYWYRQSLGQGLEFLIYFQGNSAPDKSGLPSDRFSAERTGGSVSTLTIQRTQQEDSAVYLCASSSVNSGGNEQFFGPGTRLTVL.

J is TRBJ2-5 and V is TRBV20-1; 8 bases match TRBD2. Germline CDR1 reads DFQATT; CDR2 reads SNEGSKA (reference sequence). V lost 1 base and J lost 5; bases outside the gene matches: 9. This CDR3 is 15 amino acids long. CDR3 bases: TGCAGTGCTAGAGCCCAAGCGGGAGAGCTTGAGACCCAGTACTTC. It codes for CSARAQAGELETQYF.

The chain recombines TRBV28 with TRBJ1-5; TRBD1 matches 7 bases. Germline CDR1 is MDHEN and CDR2 is SYDVKM. V lost 8 bases, J lost 7 bases, and 8 bases stayed unmatched. This CDR3 comprises 13 residues. Here the CDR3 DNA reads TGTGCCAGCCGGACAGGCGGTCGACAGCCCCAGCATTTT. Amino acids: CASRTGGRQPQHF.

Many counts were recorded for this clonotype. This sequence joins TRBV2 and TRBJ2-1; the match to TRBD2 covers 10 bases. The ends lost 3 bases at V and 5 bases at J; junction bases unmatched: 4. This CDR3 comprises 15 residues. Germline CDR1 reads SNHLY; CDR2 reads FYNNEI. DNA of the CDR3: TGTGCCAGCAGTGACGGTAGCGGGAGGCACAATGAGCAGTTCTTC. It codes for CASSDGSGRHNEQFF.

This clonotype was counted many times. The CDR3 loop reads CASSGPDTQYF. The CDR3 nucleotides read TGTGCCAGCTCAGGACCAGATACGCAGTATTTT. V and J are TRBV18 and TRBJ2-3; D is unclear. V was trimmed by 5 bases and J by 4 bases, leaving 4 bases between them. Germline lookup yields CDR1 KGHSH and CDR2 LQKENI. The CDR3 consists of 11 residues.

This clonotype was seen repeatedly, ten times or more. V is TRBV7-2 and J is TRBJ2-2; D is unclear. CDR3 length: 14 residues. Germline CDR1 and CDR2: SGHTA and FQGNSA. Trimming cost V 1 base and J 2 bases, with 5 bases left between them. CDR3 sequence: CASSLVGNTGELFF. The CDR3 DNA reads TGTGCCAGCAGCTTAGTGGGCAACACCGGGGAGCTGTTTTTT.

At least ten counts were recorded for this clonotype. J is TRBJ2-1 and V is TRBV7-2; 8 nucleotides line up with TRBD2. Losses at the gene ends were 1 base for V and 7 bases for J; bases not matched to a gene: 3. This CDR3 has 14 residues. Germline loops: CDR1 SGHTA, CDR2 FQGNSA. This CDR3 is CASSLEPGGNEQFF. CDR3 coding DNA: TGTGCCAGCAGCTTAGAGCCGGGGGGGAATGAGCAGTTCTTC. Complete variable domain (other parts from reference TRBV7-2 and TRBJ2-1): GAGVSQSPSNKVTEKGKDVELRCDPISGHTALYWYRQSLGQGLEFLIYFQGNSAPDKSGLPSDRFSAERTGGSVSTLTIQRTQQEDSAVYLCASSLEPGGNEQFFGPGTRLTVL.

This rearrangement joins TRBV15 to TRBJ2-1; D unresolved. The V gene lost 1 base and the J gene lost 8 bases, with 9 bases spanning the gap. The CDR3 covers 13 residues. Germline CDR1 reads LNHNV; CDR2 reads YYDKDF (reference sequence). The CDR3 DNA sequence: TGTGCCACCAGCAGAGGCCGATTTCATGAGCAGTTCTTC. As protein: CATSRGRFHEQFF.

This sequence joins TRBV13 and TRBJ2-5; the D is unclear. The V gene's germline CDR1 is PRHDT and CDR2 FYEKMQ (reference sequence). The CDR3 sequence is 11 residues long. V lost 5 bases to trimming and J lost 5 bases, with 6 bases between them. CDR3 region: CASSGWETQYF. CDR3 sequence (DNA): TGTGCCAGCAGCGGTTGGGAGACCCAGTACTTC.

This clonotype was detected ten times or more. The chain employs TRBV2 and TRBJ2-5, with D perhaps matching TRBD1 or TRBD2 (6 bases each). The germline CDR1 and CDR2 sequences are SNHLY and FYNNEI. There are 15 residues in the CDR3. Trimming removed 5 bases at V and 2 bases at J, with 15 bases between. Here the CDR3 DNA reads TGTGCCAGCAGTTTCGGGGGCATAGGTCAAGAGACCCAGTACTTC. Its translation: CASSFGGIGQETQYF.

There are many counts of this clonotype. The junction departs from the called germline gene at one end, perhaps through a read error. The V and J genes are TRBV5-1 and TRBJ2-7, with TRBD2 matching 10 bases. The CDR3 is 13 amino acids. Per the germline V gene, CDR1 is SGHRS and CDR2 is YFSETQ. The CDR3 sequence is CASSQAGGGEQYF. The CDR3 nucleotides read TGTGCCAGCAGCCAAGCGGGAGGGGGCGAGCAGTACTTC.

Many counts were recorded for this clonotype. The chain joins TRBV4-1 to TRBJ2-7; 7 bases match TRBD2. Germline V lookup: CDR1 MGHRA, CDR2 YSYEKL. The ends lost 3 bases at V and 4 bases at J; junction bases unmatched: 3. This CDR3 comprises 13 residues. In nucleotides, the CDR3 is TGCGCCAGCAGCCACCAGGGAGGGTACGAGCAGTACTTC. Encoded protein: CASSHQGGYEQYF.

The table lists this clonotype with a few counts. CDR3: CASSDDLGIMGLGETQYF. The CDR3 DNA is TGTGCCAGCAGTGATGATCTCGGGATAATGGGACTGGGGGAGACCCAGTACTTC. The chain joins TRBV6-1 to TRBJ2-5, with D perhaps matching TRBD2 (6 bases). This CDR3 comprises 18 residues. The V gene lost 3 bases and the J gene lost 5 bases, with 25 bases spanning the gap. Germline CDR1 is MNHNS and CDR2 is SASEGT.

The chain recombines TRBV3-2 with TRBJ2-1; the table calls TRBD1, which could not be checked here. TRBV3-2 is assigned pseudogene status. The CDR3 is made up of 16 amino acids. Here the CDR3 reads CASRLVQGMAYNEQFF. As DNA, the CDR3 is TGTGCCAGCAGGCTGGTACAGGGGATGGCCTACAATGAGCAGTTCTTC.